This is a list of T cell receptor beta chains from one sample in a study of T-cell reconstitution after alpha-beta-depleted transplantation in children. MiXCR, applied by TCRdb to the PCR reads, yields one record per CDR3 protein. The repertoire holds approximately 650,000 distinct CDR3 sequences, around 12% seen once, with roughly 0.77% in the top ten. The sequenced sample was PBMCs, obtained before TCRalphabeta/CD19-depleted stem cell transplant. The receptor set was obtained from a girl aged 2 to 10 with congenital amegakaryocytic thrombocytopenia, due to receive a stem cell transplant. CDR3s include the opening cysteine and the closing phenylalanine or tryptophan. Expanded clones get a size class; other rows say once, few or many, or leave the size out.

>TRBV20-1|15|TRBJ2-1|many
CSARGPGLATNEQFF
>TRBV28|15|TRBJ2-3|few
CASSRAGVVTDTQYF
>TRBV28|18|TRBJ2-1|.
CASSSNDRAGSSYNEQFF
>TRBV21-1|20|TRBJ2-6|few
CASSTSLTGEMEAGANVLTF
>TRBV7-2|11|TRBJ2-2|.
CASSLLRELFF
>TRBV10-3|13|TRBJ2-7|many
CAITSPGGYEQYF
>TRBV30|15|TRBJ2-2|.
CAWSYGTENTGELFF
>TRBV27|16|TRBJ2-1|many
CASRSGVGGTYNEQFF
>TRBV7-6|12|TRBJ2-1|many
CASSLDVSEQFF
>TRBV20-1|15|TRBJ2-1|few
CSARPGLAGMNEQFF
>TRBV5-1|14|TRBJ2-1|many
CASISPGLVNEQFF
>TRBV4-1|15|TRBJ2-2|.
CASSQDIRDRGELFF
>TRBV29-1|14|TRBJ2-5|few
CSVEVTGGAQTQYF
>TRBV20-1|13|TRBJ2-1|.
CSASLAGGPLDFF
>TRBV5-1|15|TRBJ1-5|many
CASSPDGGVNQPQHF
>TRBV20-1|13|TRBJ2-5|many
CSASPPDQETQYF
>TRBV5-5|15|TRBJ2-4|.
CASSRGQGRVDIQYF
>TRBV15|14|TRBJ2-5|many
CATSQIGVKETQYF
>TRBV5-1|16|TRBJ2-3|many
CASSLVQREGADTQYF
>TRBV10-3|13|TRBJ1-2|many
CAISAQGLYGYTF
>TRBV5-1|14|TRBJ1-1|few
CASSADRATTEAFF
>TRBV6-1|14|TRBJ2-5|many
CASREGIFIETQYF
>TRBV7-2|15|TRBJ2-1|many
CASTTNRFQRNEQFF
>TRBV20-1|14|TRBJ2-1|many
CSARGVTGGNEQFF
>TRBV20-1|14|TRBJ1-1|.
CSASDPRGNTEAFF
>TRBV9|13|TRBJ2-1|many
CASSVIGGIEQFF
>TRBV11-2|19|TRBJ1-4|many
CASSLVALSPVSPMGKLFF
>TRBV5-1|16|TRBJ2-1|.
CASSLKGFSGRLEQFF
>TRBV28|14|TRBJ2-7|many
CASSLYPEPYEQYF
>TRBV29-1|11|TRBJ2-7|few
CSVELTSEQYF
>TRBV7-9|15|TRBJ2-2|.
CASSHPGTSDGELFF
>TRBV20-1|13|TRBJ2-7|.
CSARPIRTYEQYF
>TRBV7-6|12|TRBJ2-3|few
CASSLALATQYF
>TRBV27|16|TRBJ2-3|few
CASTPGGQGAGDTQYF
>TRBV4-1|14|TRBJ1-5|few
CASSKGLLNQPQHF
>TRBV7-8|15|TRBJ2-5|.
CASSLAWVAGETQYF
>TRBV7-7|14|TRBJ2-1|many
CASSFGPDYNEQFF
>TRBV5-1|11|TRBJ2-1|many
CASRIGDEQFF
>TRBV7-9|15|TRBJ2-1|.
CASSFVAGGNNEQFF
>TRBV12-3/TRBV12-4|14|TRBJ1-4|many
CASSLRGSNEKLFF
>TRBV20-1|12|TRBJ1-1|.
CSAQGQGIEAFF
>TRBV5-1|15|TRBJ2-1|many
CASEGLAGSYNEQFF
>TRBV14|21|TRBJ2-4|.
CASSPLGLAGAGLTAKNIQYF
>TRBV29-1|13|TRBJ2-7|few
CSVEVTGIHEQYF
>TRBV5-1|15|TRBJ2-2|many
CASSLEALQGGELFF
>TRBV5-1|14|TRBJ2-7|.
CASSPPTRKDEQYF
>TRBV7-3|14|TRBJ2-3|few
CASSRGLDTDTQYF
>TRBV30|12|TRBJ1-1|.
CAWLTRNTEAFF
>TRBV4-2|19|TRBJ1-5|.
CASSPVVSRGISSNQPQHF
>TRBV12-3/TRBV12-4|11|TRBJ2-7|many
CASSFWGEQYF
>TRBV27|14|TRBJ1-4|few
CASSFRGRGEKLFF
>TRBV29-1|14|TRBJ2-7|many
CSVEDPRGLYEQYF
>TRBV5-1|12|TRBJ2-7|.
CASSSDRDKQYF
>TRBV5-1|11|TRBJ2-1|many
CATAGDNEQFF
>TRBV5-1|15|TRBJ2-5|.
CASSPGGMGGETQYF
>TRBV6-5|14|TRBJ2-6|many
CASSYSTGANVLTF
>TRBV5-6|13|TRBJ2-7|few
CASNRGRDYEQYF
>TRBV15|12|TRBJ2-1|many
CATSTGNNEQFF
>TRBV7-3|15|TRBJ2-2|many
CASSIGREYTGELFF
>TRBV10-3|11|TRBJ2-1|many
CAIAHDNEQFF